These T cell receptor beta chains were read from a single sample in a study of CD8 T cells in Susac syndrome. Using its own MiXCR run on the immunoSEQ multiplex PCR reads, TCRdb lists one record per CDR3 protein. Here the sample spans approximately 180,000 distinct CDR3 sequences, 90% to 96% being singletons. Source material: CD4+ T cells from PBMCs. The receptors were sampled from a human donor with multiple sclerosis. CDR3s include the opening cysteine and the closing phenylalanine or tryptophan.

j_call cdr3_length v_call cdr3_aa
TRBJ2-2 15 TRBV20-1 CSARAPLGSAGELFF
TRBJ1-2 16 TRBV7-9 CASSLGGGGANYGYTF
TRBJ1-6 14 TRBV30 CAWSLQGQNSPLHF
TRBJ2-1 15 TRBV9 CASSVDGDYYNEQFF
TRBJ2-1 13 TRBV12-3/TRBV12-4 CASSSVRQGAQFF
TRBJ1-1 11 TRBV30 CAWSSGVGTFF
TRBJ2-7 12 TRBV20-1 CSAREGGREQYF
TRBJ2-5 14 TRBV20-1 CSASYGGAVETQYF
TRBJ2-7 15 TRBV5-1 CASSQAGQRHHEQYF
TRBJ2-3 13 TRBV7-9 CASSSSGADTQYF
TRBJ2-1 17 TRBV10-3 CAISEPKLANSYNEQFF
TRBJ2-7 15 TRBV5-1 CASSSGPTSSYEQYF
TRBJ2-5 14 TRBV24-1 CATSRGFLGETQYF
TRBJ1-6 14 TRBV20-1 CSVRGSSYNSPLHF
TRBJ2-1 20 TRBV29-1 CSALSPGTGGERSSYNEQFF
TRBJ2-7 14 TRBV29-1 CSVDRGGDRNEQYF
TRBJ1-6 13 TRBV7-9 CASSSSSSGPLHF
TRBJ2-1 12 TRBV30 CARTGAYNEQFF
TRBJ2-5 13 TRBV18 CASSPQGMETQYF
TRBJ1-2 13 TRBV7-9 CASSFQENYGYTF
TRBJ2-5 14 TRBV20-1 CSARFDFPGETQYF
TRBJ2-7 15 TRBV6-5 CASTTSRDGFYEQYF
TRBJ2-1 16 TRBV18 CASSQRTSGGYNEQFF
TRBJ2-7 14 TRBV9 CASSVGSRNYEQYF
TRBJ2-7 14 TRBV4-3 CASSQDKLRYEQYF
TRBJ2-7 13 TRBV29-1 CSVEGTGGYEQYF
TRBJ1-2 12 TRBV29-1 CSVARPEDGYTF
TRBJ2-3 16 TRBV9 CASSISPGLAADTQYF
TRBJ2-5 14 TRBV3-1 CASSLLGLEETQYF
TRBJ1-1 11 TRBV30 CAWRNSAEAFF
TRBJ2-1 11 TRBV2 CASSEYNEQFF
TRBJ1-1 12 TRBV30 CAWNRLNTEAFF
TRBJ1-5 13 TRBV29-1 CSVATGNFQPQHF
TRBJ1-2 13 TRBV18 CASSPTGRGGYTF
TRBJ2-3 14 TRBV20-1 CSAQLADSTDTQYF
TRBJ1-1 14 TRBV20-1 CSSIRAGAGTEAFF
TRBJ2-1 18 TRBV3-1 CASSRITSGRSSYNEQFF
TRBJ1-5 15 TRBV20-1 CSASLGFVSNQPQHF
TRBJ1-2 15 TRBV12-3/TRBV12-4 CASSLPTQGTYGYTF
TRBJ2-7 11 TRBV20-1 CSAAGANEQYF
TRBJ2-5 14 TRBV12-5 CASGPGLRQETQYF
TRBJ1-1 13 TRBV10-3 CAISVGVRTEAFF
TRBJ1-4 13 TRBV7-8 CASHRDREGKLFF
TRBJ2-1 15 TRBV15 CATSRDDRGYNEQFF
TRBJ2-6 17 TRBV6-1 CASKWGTGPTGANVLTF
TRBJ1-1 16 TRBV10-2 CADEWSRGGRGTEAFF
TRBJ1-5 13 TRBV19 CASSIRPPGAPHF
TRBJ1-5 15 TRBV20-1 CSARDRRRGNQPQHF
TRBJ1-5 15 TRBV12-3/TRBV12-4 CASSSETQGGQPQHF
TRBJ2-1 16 TRBV9 CASSARQESSYNEQFF
TRBJ1-2 13 TRBV3-1 CASGRQGFYGYTF
TRBJ1-5 13 TRBV3-1 CASSPLGRQPQHF
TRBJ2-1 13 TRBV2 CASSEGSHNEQFF